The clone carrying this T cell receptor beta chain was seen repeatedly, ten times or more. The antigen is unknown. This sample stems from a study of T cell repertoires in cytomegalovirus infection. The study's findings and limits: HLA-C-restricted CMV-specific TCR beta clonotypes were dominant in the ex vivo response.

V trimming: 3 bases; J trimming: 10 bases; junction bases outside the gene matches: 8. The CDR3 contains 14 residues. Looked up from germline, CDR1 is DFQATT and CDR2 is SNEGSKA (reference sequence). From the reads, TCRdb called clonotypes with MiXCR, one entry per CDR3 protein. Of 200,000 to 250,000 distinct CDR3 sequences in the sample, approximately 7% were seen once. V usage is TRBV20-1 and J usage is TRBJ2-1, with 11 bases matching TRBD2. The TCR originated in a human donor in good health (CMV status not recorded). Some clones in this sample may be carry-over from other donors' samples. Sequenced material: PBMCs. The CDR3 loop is CSARASGGRTEQFF. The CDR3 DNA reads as TGCAGTGCTAGGGCTAGCGGGGGGCGGACGGAGCAGTTCTTC.